The T cell receptor beta chain under discussion was sequenced for a study of vaccination effects on CD4 cells after COVID-19. Study conclusions and caveats: Late in the post-vaccination period, infection-induced and vaccine-induced clones underwent marked clonal contraction.

The V segment lost 1 base and the J segment 7 bases; nucleotides outside the gene matches: 2. The length of the CDR3 is 14 residues. CDR1 and CDR2 (germline): MNHNS, SASEGT. The repertoire was sequenced with immunoSEQ multiplex PCR; TCRdb's copy has only in-frame clones and lacks some. This table holds approximately 28,000 clones, around 67% found once. This clone was detected a few times. Its specificity is not known. After expansion with viral peptide pools in the ViraFEST assay, antigen-specific CD4+ T cells were sequenced. Isolating CD4+ T cells followed less than 12 days of culture. It was two doses of either the BNT162b2 or mRNA-1273 vaccine that participants received. Neither prior SARS-CoV-2 infection nor positive nucleocapsid antibodies were present in the vaccine recipients. Cultures received IL-2 medium that replaced half the medium on days 3 and 7.

The source of this sequence is a human donor who received a COVID-19 vaccine. This sequence joins TRBV6-1 and TRBJ1-4; 8 bases map to TRBD1. This specimen consisted of CD4+ T cells from PBMCs cultured with HCoV-229E spike peptides, obtained after COVID-19 vaccination. The CDR3 here is CASSEGQGFEKLFF. The CDR3 DNA is TGTGCCAGCAGTGAAGGACAGGGGTTTGAAAAACTGTTTTTT.